Listed below are T cell receptor beta chains from one sample, sequenced in a study of CD8 T cells in ankylosing spondylitis. TCRdb itself ran the 5' RACE reads through MiXCR, one entry per CDR3 protein. The repertoire includes 150,000 to 200,000 distinct CDR3 sequences, under 35% of them detected once, and 4.5% to 6% sits in the top ten. Sequencing used synovial fluid, either unsorted or a sorted T cell fraction (not recorded which). The source of these receptors is a male donor with ankylosing spondylitis. The CDR3 runs from the conserved cysteine through the conserved F or W. D genes are given only for firm matches. The listing skips clone size in some rows; elsewhere it reads once, few, many or a size class.

J gene,clone size,D gene,V gene,CDR3 length,CDR3 DNA,CDR3 protein
TRBJ2-4,many,NA,TRBV2,14,TGTGCCAGCAGTGAGCGAACAGTCAAAAACATTCAGTACTTC,CASSERTVKNIQYF
TRBJ1-6,many,NA,TRBV20-1,15,TGCAGTGCAGGTAGCCAGGGAGGCTATAATTCACCCCTCCACTTT,CSAGSQGGYNSPLHF
TRBJ2-7,few,TRBD1,TRBV15,16,TGTGCCACCAGCAGAGTTCCGACAGGGCATAGATACGAGCAGTACTTC,CATSRVPTGHRYEQYF
TRBJ1-2,NA,TRBD1,TRBV7-2,15,TGTGCCAGCAGCATGAGGACAGGGGCCAACTATGGCTACACCTTC,CASSMRTGANYGYTF
TRBJ1-1,few,TRBD1,TRBV4-1,14,TGCGCCAGCAGCCCGGGACAGACCCACTTGGGGGCTTTCTTT,CASSPGQTHLGAFF
TRBJ2-6,few,TRBD1,TRBV2,17,TGTGCCAGCAGCGGAGAGGACAGGGGCCCTGGGGCCAACGTCCTGACTTTC,CASSGEDRGPGANVLTF
TRBJ1-6,few,NA,TRBV5-1,15,TGCGCCAGCAGCGGAAACCAGGGGTATAATTCACCCCTCCACTTT,CASSGNQGYNSPLHF
TRBJ2-2,few,NA,TRBV5-1,14,TGCGCCAGCAGCTTTAGACCCGCCACCGGGGAGCTGTTTTTT,CASSFRPATGELFF
TRBJ2-7,few,NA,TRBV6-2/TRBV6-3,14,TGTGCCAGCAGTGCTCTTGGGGCCCCCTACGAGCAGTACTTC,CASSALGAPYEQYF
TRBJ1-1,few,NA,TRBV19,15,TGTGCCAGTAGTATACTTCGGGCCTTGAGCACTGAAGCTTTCTTT,CASSILRALSTEAFF
TRBJ2-1,NA,TRBD1,TRBV24-1,14,TGTGCCACCAGTGACCCGGGACAGGCAAACGAGCAGTTCTTC,CATSDPGQANEQFF
TRBJ1-1,many,NA,TRBV5-1,15,TGCGCCAGCAGCTTGTCGGGGGGGGCCAACACTGAAGCTTTCTTT,CASSLSGGANTEAFF
TRBJ2-7,many,NA,TRBV6-1,15,TGTGCCAGCAGTCCTGGCCGGGGCTTTTCCTACGAGCAGTACTTC,CASSPGRGFSYEQYF
TRBJ2-7,few,TRBD1,TRBV7-9,14,TGTGCCAGCAGCCCTCTCAGGGGGCACCACGAGCAGTACTTC,CASSPLRGHHEQYF
TRBJ2-1,few,TRBD2,TRBV6-5,18,TGTGCCAGCAGTTACTCGATTCTAGCGGGGGGTGGCGGCAATGAGCAGTTCTTC,CASSYSILAGGGGNEQFF